The clone carrying this TCR beta chain was found once. These data are taken from a study of blood T cell repertoires in COVID-19. Here immunoSEQ multiplex PCR was the method, and the copy in TCRdb shows in-frame clones only, minus some. The repertoire consists of 96,000 or so clones, with 90% occurring once and the leading ten covering over 1.5%. The CDR3 extends over 15 amino acids. Germline values: CDR1 SGHAT, CDR2 FQDESV (reference sequence). V shed 4 bases and J 4 bases; nucleotides not matched to a gene: 7. The receptor was derived from a man between 60 and 75 years old with acute or convalescent COVID-19. The V and J genes are TRBV11-1 and TRBJ2-7; TRBD1 agrees at 10 bases. The sequencing input was peripheral blood. CDR3 protein: CASSWGQGQFYEQYF. CDR3 nucleotide sequence: TGTGCCAGCAGCTGGGGACAGGGGCAATTTTACGAGCAGTACTTC. Full variable domain (rest looked up from reference TRBV11-1 and TRBJ2-7): EAEVAQSPRYKITEKSQAVAFWCDPISGHATLYWYRQILGQGPELLVQFQDESVVDDSQLPKDRFSAERLKGVDSTLKIQPAELGDSAMYLCASSWGQGQFYEQYFGPGTRLTVT.